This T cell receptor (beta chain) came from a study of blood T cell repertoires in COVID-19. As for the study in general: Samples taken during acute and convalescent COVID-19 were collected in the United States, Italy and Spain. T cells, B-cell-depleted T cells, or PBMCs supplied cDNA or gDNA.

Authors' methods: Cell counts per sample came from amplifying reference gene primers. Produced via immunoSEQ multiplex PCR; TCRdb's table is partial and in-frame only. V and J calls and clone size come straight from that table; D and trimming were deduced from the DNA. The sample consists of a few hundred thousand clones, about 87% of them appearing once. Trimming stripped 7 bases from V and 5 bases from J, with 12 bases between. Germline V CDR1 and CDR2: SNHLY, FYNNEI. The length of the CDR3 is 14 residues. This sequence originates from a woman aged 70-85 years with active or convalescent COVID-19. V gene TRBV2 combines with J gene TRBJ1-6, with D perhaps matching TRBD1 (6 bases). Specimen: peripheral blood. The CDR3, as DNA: TGTGCCAGCATGACAGGATCGGATAATTCACCCCTCCACTTT. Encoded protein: CASMTGSDNSPLHF.